The 25 T cell receptor beta chains in this list originate from one sample, sequenced in a study of T-cell reconstitution after alpha-beta-depleted transplantation in children (TCRdb year 2016). The protocol used for the library was PCR. The run used an Illumina HiSeq 2500. TCR libraries were prepared with molecular barcoding, using unique molecular identifiers to normalize TCRbeta repertoire quantification. The public sequencing data were trimmed at Q25 with fastp and processed into clonotypes with MiXCR by TCRdb, which kept only in-frame beta chains. Every CDR3 protein is listed once, alongside the most common genes and DNA of its rows. The sample records 350,000 to 450,000 distinct CDR3 sequences, approximately 20% of which are singletons. Of the sample, around 4% is held by the ten largest clones. The sequenced sample was PBMCs from the stem cell graft donor, obtained from the stem cell graft. The receptor set was obtained from a human donor who donated a stem cell graft to a child with acute myeloid leukemia.

At least ten counts were recorded for this clonotype. The rearrangement links TRBV7-2 to TRBJ2-3, with a possible D match to TRBD2 (6 bases). CDR3 length equals 14 residues. The germline CDR1 and CDR2 sequences are SGHTA and FQGNSA. V was pared by 5 bases and J by 0 bases, with 9 bases between. CDR3 region: CASSPGTSTDTQYF. The CDR3 DNA reads as TGTGCCAGCAGCCCCGGGACTAGCACAGATACGCAGTATTTT.

This sequence joins TRBV6-2 or TRBV6-3 and TRBJ2-2; D remains unclear. CDR3 length equals 14 residues. Trimming cost V 0 bases and J 3 bases, with 5 bases left between them. From germline, CDR1 is MNHEY and CDR2 SVGEGT. The CDR3 nucleotides are TGTGCCAGCAGTTACTCTTCCGACACCGGGGAGCTGTTTTTT. Encoded protein: CASSYSSDTGELFF.

This clonotype was counted at least ten times. The chain uses TRBV5-5 and TRBJ2-5, with D unclear. Germline CDR1 reads SGHKS; CDR2 reads YYEKEE (reference sequence). The CDR3 runs to 13 residues. Between the trimmed V and J ends, which lost 3 bases and 5 bases, there was a span of 11 bases. The CDR3 region is CASSSYLGETQYF. The CDR3 DNA is TGTGCCAGCAGCTCTTATCTCGGGGAGACCCAGTACTTC.

This clonotype showed up many times. V and J are TRBV4-3 and TRBJ2-7, with D unresolved. CDR3 size: 14 residues. Germline lookup yields CDR1 LGHNA and CDR2 YSLEER. Trimming removed 1 base from V and 3 bases from J, with 10 bases in between. For the CDR3, the DNA is TGCGCCAGCAGCCAAGTGCAGGTGGGCTACGAGCAGTACTTC. Protein: CASSQVQVGYEQYF.

Many counts were recorded for this clonotype. Its ends do not fully match the called genes, so a read error is possible. The chain is built from TRBV20-1 and TRBJ2-2; D is unresolved. Germline values: CDR1 DFQATT, CDR2 SNEGSKA (reference sequence). This CDR3 spans 13 amino acids. In DNA form, the CDR3 reads TGCAGTGCCAGAGATTGGGCAACCGGGGAGCTGTTTTTT. This codes for CSARDWATGELFF.

The V call is TRBV5-1, the J call TRBJ2-7, with D perhaps matching TRBD1 or TRBD2 (6 bases each). This CDR3 spans 16 amino acids. V lost 4 bases to trimming and J lost 1 base, with 18 bases between them. CDR1 and CDR2 (germline): SGHRS, YFSETQ. This CDR3 is CASSGGQKPPSYEQYF. As DNA, the CDR3 is TGCGCCAGCAGCGGGGGGCAGAAACCCCCTTCCTACGAGCAGTACTTC.

This clonotype was detected ten times or more. The chain carries TRBV7-2 and TRBJ2-7; perhaps TRBD2 as D (6 bases). This CDR3 is 16 amino acids long. Trimming removed 4 bases at V and 0 bases at J, with 16 bases between. Germline values: CDR1 SGHTA, CDR2 FQGNSA. This chain's CDR3 is CASSSLPGAFSYEQYF. CDR3 bases: TGTGCCAGCAGCTCGCTACCGGGAGCCTTCTCCTACGAGCAGTACTTC.

This clonotype was found many times. V gene TRBV12-3 or TRBV12-4 combines with J gene TRBJ2-4; no definite D call. This CDR3 is 11 amino acids long. Trimming shortened V by 5 bases and J by 10 bases, and 9 bases separated the two germline ends. The CDR3, as DNA: TGTGCCAGCAGTCCCGGGTTGATTCAGTACTTC. Residues: CASSPGLIQYF.

J is TRBJ2-5 and V is TRBV12-3 or TRBV12-4, with 7 nucleotides matching TRBD1. The CDR3 length is 15 residues. V trimming: 7 bases; J trimming: 1 base; junction bases outside the gene matches: 9. The CDR3 nucleotides are TGTGCCAGCATCCAAGACAGGGTTAGCCAAGAGACCCAGTACTTC. It specifies CASIQDRVSQETQYF.

The rearrangement links TRBV20-1 to TRBJ2-7, with 8 bases matching TRBD1. The CDR3 is 15 amino acids. Germline V lookup: CDR1 DFQATT, CDR2 SNEGSKA (reference sequence). Trimming cost V 0 bases and J 3 bases; bases outside gene matches: 7. CDR3 residues: CSARDRQGADYEQYF. DNA for the CDR3: TGCAGTGCTAGAGATCGTCAGGGGGCCGACTACGAGCAGTACTTC.

Many counts were recorded for this clonotype. The CDR3 reads CASQATGRETQYF. CDR3 nucleotide sequence: TGTGCCAGCCAGGCGACAGGGAGGGAGACCCAGTACTTC. This chain joins TRBV12-3 or TRBV12-4 and TRBJ2-5, with D tentatively TRBD1 (7 bases). V lost 8 bases and J 5 bases, leaving 15 bases between the germline ends. The CDR3 runs 13 residues.

This clonotype showed up many times. The chain has TRBV10-2 and TRBJ2-5, with a weak D call TRBD2 (6 bases). Germline V CDR1 and CDR2: WSHSY, SAAADI. The CDR3 has 13 amino acids. V lost 8 bases and J 5 bases, leaving 15 bases between the germline ends. The CDR3 DNA is TGCGCCAGCGAAGTCGGGAGTAGGGAGACCCAGTACTTC. It specifies CASEVGSRETQYF.

J is TRBJ2-1 and V is TRBV29-1; D ambiguous. From germline, CDR1 is SQVTM and CDR2 ANQGSEA. The length of the CDR3 is 12 residues. V was shortened by 4 bases and J by 9 bases, with 13 bases between the two germline ends. In DNA form, the CDR3 reads TGCAGCGTTGGGCCTCTAGTCGGTGAGCAGTTCTTC. It is translated as CSVGPLVGEQFF.

Many counts were recorded for this clonotype. V gene TRBV12-3 or TRBV12-4 combines with J gene TRBJ2-5, with 7 bases identical to TRBD1. V dropped 1 base and J dropped 2; count of bases not matched to a gene: 7. This CDR3 has 16 amino acids. The CDR3 spells CASSLGVGTAQETQYF. Written as DNA, the CDR3 is TGTGCCAGCAGTTTAGGCGTCGGGACAGCACAAGAGACCCAGTACTTC.

This clonotype was seen a handful of times. The V gene is TRBV12-3 or TRBV12-4, the J gene TRBJ2-5; no firm D call. This CDR3 is built from 11 residues. The V end was cut by 5 bases, the J end by 5 bases, with 6 bases between. The CDR3: CASSNRETQYF. CDR3 coding DNA: TGTGCCAGCAGTAATAGGGAGACCCAGTACTTC.

There are a few counts of this clonotype. V and J are TRBV29-1 and TRBJ1-2, with 11 bases matching TRBD1. V lost 6 bases to trimming and J lost 4 bases; unmatched junction nucleotides: 10. The germline V gene encodes CDR1 SQVTM and CDR2 ANQGSEA. This CDR3 region has 15 residues. In DNA, the CDR3 is TGCAGCGTACCGTCGGACAGGGGGCTGGGCTATGGCTACACCTTC. It codes for CSVPSDRGLGYGYTF.

This rearrangement joins TRBV4-3 to TRBJ2-1, with 9 bases lining up with TRBD2. With 1 base clipped from V and 7 bases from J, the junction kept 5 bases outside the gene matches. The CDR3 contains 15 residues. Germline CDR1 LGHNA, CDR2 YSLEER. CDR3 sequence reads: CASSQVGLAPNEQFF. CDR3 nucleotides: TGCGCCAGCAGCCAAGTCGGACTAGCGCCGAATGAGCAGTTCTTC.

The chain uses TRBV9 and TRBJ2-3; 9 bases agree with TRBD2. Germline CDR1 and CDR2: SGDLS and YYNGEE. This CDR3 contains 13 residues. Trimming cost V 5 bases and J 6 bases; bases outside gene matches: 4. The CDR3 DNA is TGTGCCAGCAGGGGACTAGCAGATGATACGCAGTATTTT. As protein: CASRGLADDTQYF.

The chain links TRBV20-1 to TRBJ2-5; TRBD2 agrees at 9 bases. J lost 5 bases, V lost 6 bases, and 19 bases had no gene match. Germline loops: CDR1 DFQATT, CDR2 SNEGSKA (reference sequence). The CDR3 runs to 17 residues. Here the CDR3 reads CSAQPGLAGIGRETQYF. The CDR3 region has the DNA TGCAGTGCCCAGCCCGGTCTAGCGGGAATCGGTCGGGAGACCCAGTACTTC.

This clonotype was seen only a few times. V usage is TRBV18 and J usage is TRBJ2-7, with 8 bases that match TRBD2. Germline V lookup: CDR1 KGHSH, CDR2 LQKENI. Losses at the gene ends were 2 bases for V and 5 bases for J; bases not matched to a gene: 17. The CDR3 spans 18 residues. The CDR3 loop is CASSPSPGSGRGNHEQYF. CDR3 coding DNA: TGTGCCAGCTCACCATCTCCGGGCAGCGGGAGAGGTAATCACGAGCAGTACTTC.

In this sample, this clonotype turned up many times. This chain connects TRBV29-1 to TRBJ2-3, with 7 bases lining up with TRBD2. The CDR3 is 17 amino acids. The junction had 12 bases not matched to a gene; V was cut back by 1 base and J by 2 bases. CDR1 and CDR2 from the germline V gene are SQVTM and ANQGSEA. The CDR3 reads CSVEGGVGGNPTDTQYF. CDR3 coding DNA: TGCAGCGTTGAAGGAGGGGTGGGGGGGAACCCCACAGATACGCAGTATTTT.

A few counts support this clonotype. The chain combines TRBV20-1 with TRBJ2-3, with 11 bases that match TRBD2. Unmatched junction bases numbered 12, after V lost 6 bases and J lost 1 base. Germline V gene data show CDR1 as DFQATT and CDR2 as SNEGSKA (reference sequence). The CDR3 is 17 residues long. The CDR3 DNA reads as TGCAGTGCCCGAGGGACTAGCGGACCCGGGGGCACAGATACGCAGTATTTT. Its protein is CSARGTSGPGGTDTQYF.

This clonotype was seen only a few times. The chain uses TRBV9 and TRBJ2-5; D may be TRBD1 or TRBD2 (5 bases each). CDR1 is SGDLS, CDR2 YYNGEE, per germline. Between the trimmed V and J ends, which lost 5 bases and 5 bases, there was a span of 13 bases. The CDR3 extends over 13 amino acids. CDR3 sequence reads: CASRGQGEETQYF. The CDR3 DNA reads as TGTGCCAGCAGGGGGCAGGGAGAGGAGACCCAGTACTTC.

This chain joins TRBV6-1 and TRBJ2-2; D is undetermined. The CDR3 is made up of 15 amino acids. CDR1 is MNHNS and CDR2 is SASEGT in the germline V gene. V was trimmed by 2 bases and J by 7 bases, leaving 14 bases between them. CDR3: CASSEYSPSGGELFF. The CDR3 nucleotides are TGTGCCAGCAGTGAATATTCCCCATCAGGCGGGGAGCTGTTTTTT.

The CDR3 DNA reads TGCAGTGCTATCCAACAGGAGAACTATGGCTACACCTTC. This encodes CSAIQQENYGYTF. V is TRBV20-1 and J is TRBJ1-2; a weak D match, TRBD1 (5 bases). Looked up from germline, CDR1 is DFQATT and CDR2 is SNEGSKA (reference sequence). Trimming shortened V by 4 bases and J by 2 bases, and 11 bases separated the two germline ends. This CDR3 is built from 13 residues.